A single sample is the source of the 5 T cell receptor beta chains below, sequenced in a study of long-term antiretroviral therapy in people with HIV. The libraries were made with immunoSEQ v3.0 at survey level. Assay: immunoSEQ multiplex PCR; the TCRdb copy retains only in-frame clones and omits some. The data show about 39,000 clones, with 75% to 90% seen just once and roughly 5.7% held by the top ten. Sequencing used unsorted PBMCs, obtained 3.1 years after starting antiretroviral therapy. The source of these receptors is a woman between 50 and 59 years old with HIV.

The genes are TRBV5-1 and TRBJ2-3; D possibly corresponds to TRBD2 (7 bases). The CDR3 is 14 residues long. V was trimmed by 7 bases and J by 8 bases, leaving 20 bases between them. In germline, CDR1 is SGHRS, CDR2 YFSETQ. The CDR3 protein is CASRLGGARVTQYF. As DNA, the CDR3 is TGCGCCAGCCGTCTAGGGGGGGCCCGGGTTACGCAGTATTTT.

V usage is TRBV6-6 and J usage is TRBJ2-6; no clear D gene. This CDR3 is built from 15 residues. V shed 8 bases and J shed 0 bases, with 11 bases lying between them. Germline V lookup: CDR1 MNHNY, CDR2 SVGAGI (reference sequence). This chain's CDR3 is CASLFRSSGANVLTF. The CDR3 DNA reads TGTGCCAGCCTATTCAGGTCCTCTGGGGCCAACGTCCTGACTTTC.

The V gene is TRBV5-4, the J gene TRBJ2-7; possibly TRBD1 for D (6 bases). The V and J ends lost 0 bases and 5 bases respectively, with 9 bases between them. Germline V gene lookup returns CDR1 SGHNT and CDR2 YYREEE (reference sequence). The CDR3 length is 13 residues. The CDR3 sequence: CASSLAYRDEQYF. In nucleotides, the CDR3 is TGTGCCAGCAGCTTGGCCTACAGGGACGAGCAGTACTTC.

The chain joins TRBV6-6 to TRBJ1-2; possible D gene TRBD1, 6 bases. V was clipped by 8 bases and J by 7 bases, with 17 bases between them. Per germline, CDR1 MNHNY and CDR2 SVGAGI (reference sequence). This CDR3 is built from 13 residues. This CDR3 reads CASSEGGPGGYTF. In DNA, the CDR3 is TGTGCCAGCTCGGAGGGGGGACCCGGTGGCTACACCTTC.

The V call is TRBV7-9, the J call TRBJ1-2; 7 nucleotides align to TRBD1. CDR1 is SEHNR, CDR2 FQNEAQ, per germline (reference sequence). The CDR3 contains 15 residues. With V trimmed by 4 bases and J by 4 bases, 9 bases remained unmatched. The CDR3 DNA sequence: TGTGCCAGCAGCTCCAGGGGGGGGCTCGGCTATGGCTACACCTTC. Translating it yields CASSSRGGLGYGYTF. The full variable domain, its missing parts supplied by reference TRBV7-9 and TRBJ1-2, is DTGVSQNPRHKITKRGQNVTFRCDPISEHNRLYWYRQTLGQGPEFLTYFQNEAQLEKSRLLSDRFSAERPKGSFSTLEIQRTEQGDSAMYLCASSSRGGLGYGYTFGSGTRLTVV.